The 27 T cell receptor beta chains given below trace back to one sample, sequenced in a study of blood T cell repertoires in COVID-19. The protocol was immunoSEQ multiplex PCR, while the TCRdb copy is restricted to in-frame clones and leaves out a portion. The sample shows approximately 280,000 clones, approximately 90% of them seen only once. What was sequenced was peripheral blood. These receptors originate from a man aged 35 to 55 with acute or convalescent COVID-19.

This chain uses TRBV19 with TRBJ2-1; no definite D call. Germline CDR1 LNHDA, CDR2 SQIVND (reference sequence). The germline V and J ends were trimmed by 4 bases and 2 bases, with 9 bases remaining between them. The CDR3 sequence is 14 residues long. The CDR3 sequence: CASSKTVTYNEQFF. CDR3 bases: TGTGCCAGTAGTAAAACAGTAACCTACAATGAGCAGTTCTTC.

This chain joins TRBV7-3 and TRBJ1-2; D possibly corresponds to TRBD1 (5 bases). The CDR3 spans 14 residues. Germline V lookup: CDR1 SGHTA, CDR2 FQGTGA. Trimming removed 4 bases from V and 4 bases from J, with 13 bases in between. CDR3 sequence: CASSSKGIIYGYTF. CDR3 bases: TGTGCCAGCAGCTCCAAGGGGATAATCTATGGCTACACCTTC. Together with reference TRBV7-3 and TRBJ1-2, the CDR3 gives the full variable domain: GAGVSQTPSNKVTEKGKYVELRCDPISGHTALYWYRQSLGQGPEFLIYFQGTGAADDSGLPNDRFFAVRPEGSVSTLKIQRTERGDSAVYLCASSSKGIIYGYTFGSGTRLTVV.

The CDR3: CASSRQGENYGYTF. CDR3 coding DNA: TGTGCCAGCAGTCGACAGGGGGAGAACTATGGCTACACCTTC. The chain has TRBV2 and TRBJ1-2; the match to TRBD1 covers 9 bases. The CDR3 has 14 residues. In germline, CDR1 is SNHLY, CDR2 FYNNEI. V was clipped by 5 bases and J by 2 bases; unmatched bases: 3.

V and J are TRBV23-1 and TRBJ1-4, with 10 bases aligning to TRBD1. TRBV23-1 is known as an ORF, though its function is uncertain. The CDR3 runs to 15 residues. Trimming removed 3 bases from V and 6 bases from J; junction bases left unmatched: 4. DNA of the CDR3: TGCGCCAGCAGTCACGGACAGGGGGAGGATGAAAAACTGTTTTTT. Its protein is CASSHGQGEDEKLFF.

This chain links TRBV5-4 with TRBJ1-2, with 9 bases that match TRBD1. Germline values: CDR1 SGHNT, CDR2 YYREEE (reference sequence). J gave up 5 bases and V 1 base, and 9 bases lay outside the gene matches. The CDR3 length is 16 residues. CDR3 region: CASSLMSSGQGYGYTF. CDR3 DNA sequence: TGTGCCAGCAGCTTGATGTCATCGGGACAGGGATATGGCTACACCTTC.

V usage is TRBV5-1 and J usage is TRBJ1-4; D not certain. This CDR3 is built from 15 residues. Looked up from germline, CDR1 is SGHRS and CDR2 is YFSETQ. Between the trimmed V and J ends, which lost 3 bases and 8 bases, there was a span of 17 bases. CDR3 sequence: CASSYGVQSREKLFF. The CDR3 DNA reads as TGCGCCAGCAGCTACGGGGTACAATCTCGGGAAAAACTGTTTTTT.

The chain is built from TRBV11-2 and TRBJ1-6, with a possible D match to TRBD1 (5 bases). V gave up 5 bases and J gave up 7 bases, with 9 bases separating them. Germline CDR1 reads SGHAT; CDR2 reads FQNNGV. This CDR3 contains 13 residues. This CDR3 is CASSPNRNSPLHF. The CDR3 bases are TGTGCCAGCAGCCCTAACAGGAATTCACCCCTCCACTTT.

The chain links TRBV5-1 to TRBJ2-7; 8 bases agree with TRBD1. Germline CDR1 SGHRS, CDR2 YFSETQ. After removal of 4 bases from V and 6 bases from J, the junction contained 6 bases not matched to a gene. The length of the CDR3 is 13 residues. This CDR3 reads CASSIRTGFEQYF. CDR3 DNA: TGCGCCAGCAGCATCCGGACAGGGTTCGAGCAGTACTTC.

This sequence joins TRBV5-1 and TRBJ1-2, with a possible D match to TRBD1 (6 bases). CDR1 and CDR2 (germline): SGHRS, YFSETQ. V dropped 6 bases and J dropped 1 base, with 13 bases sitting between them. This CDR3 spans 14 amino acids. The CDR3 loop reads CASKSRGGNYGYTF. The CDR3 DNA sequence: TGCGCCAGCAAATCTCGAGGGGGTAACTATGGCTACACCTTC.

This chain links TRBV23-1 with TRBJ1-1, with D perhaps TRBD1 (5 bases). TRBV23-1 is flagged as an ORF with uncertain function. The CDR3 covers 21 residues. V lost 4 bases and J 5 bases, leaving 35 bases between the germline ends. The chain's CDR3 is CASSPRRGGSESTNSKTEAFF. The CDR3 coding sequence is TGCGCCAGCAGTCCTAGACGGGGGGGGTCGGAATCGACGAACAGTAAGACTGAAGCTTTCTTT.

This clone appeared a single time. The chain combines TRBV10-2 with TRBJ2-2; D gene uncertain. Germline CDR1 WSHSY, CDR2 SAAADI. V lost 7 bases to trimming and J lost 4 bases, with 4 bases between them. The CDR3 spans 11 residues. The CDR3 DNA reads as TGCGCCAGCACCGGCACCGGGGAGCTGTTTTTT. This encodes CASTGTGELFF.

The V gene is TRBV30, the J gene TRBJ1-6; unclear D gene. This CDR3 comprises 14 residues. Germline-derived CDR1 and CDR2 are GTSNPN and SVGIG (reference sequence). V shed 2 bases and J shed 4 bases, with 9 bases lying between them. The CDR3 bases are TGTGCCTGGAGTAGGCAGGCTTATAATTCACCCCTCCACTTT. Translating it yields CAWSRQAYNSPLHF.

This sequence joins TRBV5-4 and TRBJ1-2; D uncertain. The CDR3 has 13 residues. The germline gives CDR1 SGHNT, CDR2 YYREEE (reference sequence). Trimming left V 1 base short and J 8 bases short, with 12 bases between. The chain's CDR3 is CASSLITVRGYTF. In DNA, the CDR3 is TGTGCCAGCAGCTTGATCACGGTTCGGGGCTACACCTTC.

This chain connects TRBV5-4 to TRBJ1-2; 7 bases agree with TRBD1. Germline-derived CDR1 and CDR2 are SGHNT and YYREEE (reference sequence). CDR3 size: 14 residues. Losses at the gene ends were 1 base for V and 4 bases for J; bases not matched to a gene: 4. The CDR3 here is CASSLPGTAYGYTF. The CDR3, as DNA: TGTGCCAGCAGCTTGCCCGGGACAGCCTATGGCTACACCTTC.

This clone was seen once. J is TRBJ2-1 and V is TRBV6-2 or TRBV6-3; maybe TRBD2 (5 bases). V lost 0 bases, J lost 8 bases, and 11 bases lay in between. This CDR3 is 14 amino acids long. Germline CDR1 and CDR2: MNHEY and SVGEGT. The CDR3 nucleotides are TGTGCCAGCAGTTACTCGGGAGCTTGGGATGAGCAGTTCTTC. Residues: CASSYSGAWDEQFF.

The chain carries TRBV5-5 and TRBJ1-2; D is uncertain. Trimming took off 0 bases at V and 2 bases at J, with 11 bases between the two ends. The V gene's germline CDR1 is SGHKS and CDR2 YYEKEE (reference sequence). This CDR3 has 15 amino acids. This CDR3 reads CASSLGAGANYGYTF. In DNA form, the CDR3 reads TGTGCCAGCAGCTTGGGGGCGGGAGCCAACTATGGCTACACCTTC.

V and J are TRBV21-1 and TRBJ2-7; the DNA was not used to check the table's D call, TRBD2. TRBV21-1 is described as a pseudogene. This CDR3 is 15 amino acids long. The CDR3 DNA sequence: TGTGCCAGCAGCAGTAAGGACAAGCGGGGCCGCGAGCAGTACTTC. Amino acids: CASSSKDKRGREQYF.

The chain couples TRBV12-5 to TRBJ1-1; 7 bases are a match to TRBD1. After removal of 2 bases from V and 5 bases from J, the junction contained 5 bases not matched to a gene. The CDR3 covers 14 residues. The V gene's germline CDR1 is LGHNT and CDR2 FRNRAP. For the CDR3, the DNA is TGTGCTAGTGGTTTGCGAGGGGGCTATACTGAAGCTTTCTTT. Translating it yields CASGLRGGYTEAFF.

Only one count was recorded for this clone. The V call is TRBV6-1, the J call TRBJ2-7; 7 positions agree with TRBD1. The CDR3 consists of 15 residues. The J segment lost 4 bases and the V segment lost 1 base, leaving 7 bases of the junction unmatched. The germline V gene encodes CDR1 MNHNS and CDR2 SASEGT. The CDR3 is CASSEGEGAVYEQYF. CDR3 in DNA: TGTGCCAGCAGTGAAGGTGAGGGGGCAGTTTACGAGCAGTACTTC.

The chain joins TRBV5-1 to TRBJ1-1; 9 bases map to TRBD1. The CDR3 is 15 amino acids. In germline, CDR1 is SGHRS, CDR2 YFSETQ. Trimming removed 4 bases from V and 1 base from J; junction bases left unmatched: 5. This CDR3 is CASSLSTGGNTEAFF. CDR3 bases: TGCGCCAGCAGCCTCTCGACAGGGGGGAACACTGAAGCTTTCTTT.

This chain links TRBV9 with TRBJ1-1; no clear D gene. Looked up from germline, CDR1 is SGDLS and CDR2 is YYNGEE. The CDR3 loop spans 14 amino acids. The V gene lost 2 bases and the J gene lost 0 bases, with 8 bases spanning the gap. CDR3 region: CASSVGRMNTEAFF. CDR3 nucleotides: TGTGCCAGCAGCGTGGGCAGAATGAACACTGAAGCTTTCTTT.

The V and J genes are TRBV12-3 or TRBV12-4 and TRBJ2-6; D gene unclear. V lost 8 bases, J lost 3 bases, and 5 bases lay in between. This CDR3 region has 12 residues. The CDR3 DNA reads TGTGCCAGCTCTTATGGGGCCAACGTCCTGACTTTC. Translating gives CASSYGANVLTF.

This chain connects TRBV30 to TRBJ2-3, with D possibly TRBD1 on 6 matching bases. The CDR3 contains 14 residues. Germline assignment: CDR1 GTSNPN and CDR2 SVGIG (reference sequence). Trimming removed 2 bases at V and 0 bases at J, with 9 bases between. The CDR3 sequence: CAWSIGGSTDTQYF. In DNA form, the CDR3 reads TGTGCCTGGAGTATAGGGGGTAGCACAGATACGCAGTATTTT.

V gene TRBV21-1 combines with J gene TRBJ2-7; TRBD2 is the table's D call and was not checked against the DNA. TRBV21-1 is assigned pseudogene status. The CDR3 contains 16 residues. CDR3 sequence reads: CASSKAQKDGTYEQYF. The CDR3 DNA reads TGTGCCAGCAGCAAAGCGCAAAAAGACGGGACCTACGAGCAGTACTTC.

The chain employs TRBV5-1 and TRBJ2-3, with 7 nucleotides matching TRBD2. The CDR3 totals 15 residues. The germline V gene encodes CDR1 SGHRS and CDR2 YFSETQ. Germline trimming cut 3 bases from V and 4 bases from J; bases unmatched to any gene: 8. The CDR3 DNA reads as TGCGCCAGCAGCTCCAGCGGGGCCCAGTCAGATACGCAGTATTTT. Protein sequence: CASSSSGAQSDTQYF.

This chain connects TRBV29-1 to TRBJ2-3, with 8 bases matching TRBD1. Unmatched junction bases numbered 10, after V lost 7 bases and J lost 4 bases. The CDR3 loop spans 14 amino acids. Germline lookup yields CDR1 SQVTM and CDR2 ANQGSEA. The CDR3 nucleotides are TGCAGCGGCGACAGGGGCCTATCCCCAGATACGCAGTATTTT. Residues: CSGDRGLSPDTQYF.

This clone was counted between two and nine times. CDR3 in amino acids: CASSRDRGNYGYTF. For the CDR3, the DNA is TGTGCCAGCAGTCGGGACAGGGGAAACTATGGCTACACCTTC. V gene TRBV14 combines with J gene TRBJ1-2, with 10 positions matching TRBD1. The V and J ends lost 6 bases and 2 bases, in that order; junction bases with no gene match: 3. Germline V gene lookup returns CDR1 SGHDN and CDR2 FVKESK. CDR3 length equals 14 residues.